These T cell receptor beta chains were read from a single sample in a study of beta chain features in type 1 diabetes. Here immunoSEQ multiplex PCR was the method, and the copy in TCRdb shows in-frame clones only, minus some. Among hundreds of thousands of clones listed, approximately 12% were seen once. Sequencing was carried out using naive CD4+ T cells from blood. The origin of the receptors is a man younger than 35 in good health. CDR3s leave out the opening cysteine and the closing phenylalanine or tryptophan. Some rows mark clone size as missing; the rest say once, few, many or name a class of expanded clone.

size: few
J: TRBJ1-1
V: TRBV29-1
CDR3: SALPGTANTEAF

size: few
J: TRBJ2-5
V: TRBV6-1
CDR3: ASTLTSQETQY

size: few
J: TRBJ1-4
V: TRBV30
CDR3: ACVGGANEKLF

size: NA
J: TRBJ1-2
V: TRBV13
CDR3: ASSLVGGPPDGYT

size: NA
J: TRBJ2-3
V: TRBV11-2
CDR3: ASSLVEGRTDTQY

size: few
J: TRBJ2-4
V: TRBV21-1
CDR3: ASSQRDSLRAKNIQY

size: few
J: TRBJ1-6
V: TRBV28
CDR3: ASSSAGQYVSYNSPLH

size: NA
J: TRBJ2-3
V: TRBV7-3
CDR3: ASSLDSSTDTQY

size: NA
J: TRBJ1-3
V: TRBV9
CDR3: ASSGGTPSSGNTIY

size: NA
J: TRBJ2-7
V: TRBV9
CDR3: ASSVSGGNEQY

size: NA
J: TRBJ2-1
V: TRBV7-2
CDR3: ASSPGTSGYNEQF

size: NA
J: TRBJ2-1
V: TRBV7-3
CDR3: ASRAGTSGYNEQF

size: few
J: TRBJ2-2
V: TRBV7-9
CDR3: ASNPRTSVHGELF

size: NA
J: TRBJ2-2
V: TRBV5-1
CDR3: ASSWGNMNTGELF

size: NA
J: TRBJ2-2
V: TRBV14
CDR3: ASSQNRGDRRGELF

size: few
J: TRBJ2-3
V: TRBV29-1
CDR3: SARTTQDTDTQY

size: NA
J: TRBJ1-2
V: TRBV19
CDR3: ASSISRDTSYGYT

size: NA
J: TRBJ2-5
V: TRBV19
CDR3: ASSISLAGGQETQY

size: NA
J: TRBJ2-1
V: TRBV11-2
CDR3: ASSLGRDFNNEQF

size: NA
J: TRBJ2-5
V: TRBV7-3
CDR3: ASSLTGTSNGETQY

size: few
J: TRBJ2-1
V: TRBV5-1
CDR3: ASSLDSPSYNEQF

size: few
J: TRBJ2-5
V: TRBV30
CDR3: AWSETSRPGRAETQY

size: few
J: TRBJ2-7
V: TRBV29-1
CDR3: STRVAGSYEQY

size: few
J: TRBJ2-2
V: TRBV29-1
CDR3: SVAGGPNTGELF

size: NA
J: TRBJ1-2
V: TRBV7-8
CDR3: ASSLARDRSRGYT

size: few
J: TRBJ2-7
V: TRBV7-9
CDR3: ASSFNTVNSYEQY

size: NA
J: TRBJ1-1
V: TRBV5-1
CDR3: ASSGQGQVNTEAF

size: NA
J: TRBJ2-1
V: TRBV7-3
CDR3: ASSLTGGYNEQF

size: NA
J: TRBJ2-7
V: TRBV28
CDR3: ASSPAGRGYEQY

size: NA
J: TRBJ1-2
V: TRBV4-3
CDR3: ASSDREGYT

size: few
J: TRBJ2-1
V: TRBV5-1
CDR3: ASTGDRGHDEQF

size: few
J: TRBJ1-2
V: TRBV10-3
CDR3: AISGQGDGYT

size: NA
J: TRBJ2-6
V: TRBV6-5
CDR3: ASSYPSSPGANVLT

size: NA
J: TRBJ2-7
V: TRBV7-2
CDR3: ASSLSTSGSQNEQY

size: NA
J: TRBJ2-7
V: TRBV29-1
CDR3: SVSQRHEQY

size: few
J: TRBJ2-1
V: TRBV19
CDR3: ASSIDQSSYNEQF

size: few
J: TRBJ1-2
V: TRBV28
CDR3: ASSLGTGGLGYT

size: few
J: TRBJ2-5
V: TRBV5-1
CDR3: ASSLSGGHRRHTQY

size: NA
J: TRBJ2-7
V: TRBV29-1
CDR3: SVEMGDRGIDEQY

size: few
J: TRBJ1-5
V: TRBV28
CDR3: ASSPTGFDQPQH

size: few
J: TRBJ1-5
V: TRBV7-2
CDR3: ASSLAEAAVQH

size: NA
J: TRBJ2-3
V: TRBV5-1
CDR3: ASSLTGGYTDTQY

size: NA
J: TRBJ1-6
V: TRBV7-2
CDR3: ASSWAGLGVGGSPLH

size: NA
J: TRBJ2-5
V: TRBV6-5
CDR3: ASGIETQY

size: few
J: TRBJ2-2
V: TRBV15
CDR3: ATSKGQGGELF

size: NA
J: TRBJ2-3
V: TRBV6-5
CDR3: ASSYVTPPDTQY

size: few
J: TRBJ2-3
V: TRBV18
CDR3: ASSGLREGTDTQY

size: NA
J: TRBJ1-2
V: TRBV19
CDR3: ASSSDRALYGYT

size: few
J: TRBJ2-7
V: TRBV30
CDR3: ALGPGLYEQY

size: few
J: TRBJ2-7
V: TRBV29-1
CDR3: SARGGRQGGNEQY

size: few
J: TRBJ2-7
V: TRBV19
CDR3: ASSTPGSYEQY

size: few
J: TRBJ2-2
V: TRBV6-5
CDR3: ASSYSFSGNTGELF

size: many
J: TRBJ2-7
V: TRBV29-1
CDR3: SATRQGIHEQY

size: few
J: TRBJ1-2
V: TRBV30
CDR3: AWRERLDYGYT

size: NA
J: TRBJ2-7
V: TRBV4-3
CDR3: ASSQEYQARREQY